The subject of this entry is one T cell receptor (beta chain). This record comes from a study of blood T cell repertoires in COVID-19. Trimming took 1 base from V and 12 from J, leaving 10 bases between them. Germline-derived CDR1 and CDR2 are SGHAT and FQNNGV. CDR3 size: 12 residues. Assay used: immunoSEQ multiplex PCR; TCRdb lists only in-frame clones, some missing. The sample lists about 64,000 clones, around 84% occurring once. The rearrangement links TRBV11-2 to TRBJ2-1, with a tentative D call TRBD2 (6 bases). Input material: peripheral blood. The receptor was derived from a woman aged 60 to 75 with acute or convalescent COVID-19. The CDR3 DNA follows: TGTGCCAGCAGCTTAGTCGAGGAGGGGCAGTTCTTC. Translation: CASSLVEEGQFF. The variable domain in full, with the rest retrieved from reference TRBV11-2 and TRBJ2-1, is EAGVAQSPRYKIIEKRQSVAFWCNPISGHATLYWYQQILGQGPKLLIQFQNNGVVDDSQLPKDRFSAERLKGVDSTLKIQPAKLEDSAVYLCASSLVEEGQFFGPGTRLTVL.